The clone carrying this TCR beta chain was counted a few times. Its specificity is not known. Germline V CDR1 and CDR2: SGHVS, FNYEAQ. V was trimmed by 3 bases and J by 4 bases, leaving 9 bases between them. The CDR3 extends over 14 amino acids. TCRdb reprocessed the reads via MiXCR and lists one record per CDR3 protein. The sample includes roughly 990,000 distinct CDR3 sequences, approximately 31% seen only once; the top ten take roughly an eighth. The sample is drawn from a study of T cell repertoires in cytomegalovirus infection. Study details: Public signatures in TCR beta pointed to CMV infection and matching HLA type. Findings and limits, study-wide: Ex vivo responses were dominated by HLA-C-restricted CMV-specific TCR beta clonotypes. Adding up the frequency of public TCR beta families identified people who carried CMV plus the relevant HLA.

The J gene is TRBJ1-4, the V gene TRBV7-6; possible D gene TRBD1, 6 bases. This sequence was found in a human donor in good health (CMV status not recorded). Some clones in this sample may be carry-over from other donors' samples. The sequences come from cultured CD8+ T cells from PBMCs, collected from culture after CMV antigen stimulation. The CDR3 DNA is TGTGCCAGCAGCTTGGACAGAAGTAATGAAAAACTGTTTTTT. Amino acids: CASSLDRSNEKLFF.